Following are 28 T cell receptor beta chains from one sample sequenced in a study of spatial heterogeneity in lung cancer. Time point: sample taken at primary tumor resection. TCRdb processed the 5' RACE reads anew with MiXCR; each CDR3 protein has one entry. This table holds several thousand distinct CDR3 sequences, roughly an eighth found once. Study-wide results and caveats: Tumor mutation count correlated with how many alpha and beta TCRs expanded intratumorally.

The antigens of these receptors remain unknown. Sample: lung tumor tissue, taken at surgery. The receptors here all came from a male donor with early-stage non-small cell lung cancer.

This clonotype was seen repeatedly, ten times or more. Since it is a stray read in a library aimed at alpha chains, this beta chain has a size that is not meaningful. The chain links TRBV9 to TRBJ2-7, with 7 bases that match TRBD2. The length of the CDR3 is 14 residues. V gave up 4 bases and J gave up 2 bases; unmatched junction bases: 6. The germline V gene encodes CDR1 SGDLS and CDR2 YYNGEE. The CDR3 bases are TGTGCCAGCAGCCTGACTGGGGGGGCCTACGAGCAGTACTTC. This encodes CASSLTGGAYEQYF.

This clonotype was seen many times. This beta chain slipped into a library made for alpha chains as a stray read, so its size is not meaningful. The rearrangement joins TRBV6-6 to TRBJ2-2; 8 positions match TRBD2. The CDR3 sequence is 18 residues long. CDR1 is MNHNY and CDR2 is SVGAGI in the germline V gene (reference sequence). V was pared by 0 bases and J by 3 bases, with 9 bases of the junction left unmatched. The CDR3 sequence: CASSYSNPAGDHTGELFF. The DNA of the CDR3 is TGTGCCAGCAGTTACTCGAATCCAGCGGGAGACCACACCGGGGAGCTGTTTTTT.

About this clonotype itself: One junction end disagrees with the germline gene, perhaps due to a read error. A library made for alpha chains picked up this beta chain off target, so its size means little. The chain is built from TRBV7-7 and TRBJ2-5; D tentatively fits TRBD1 or TRBD2 (5 bases each). CDR1 is SSHAT, CDR2 FNYEAQ, per germline (reference sequence). The CDR3 has 14 amino acids. As DNA, the CDR3 is TGTGCTAGCAGCCTAGGGACGGCGCAAGAGACCCAGTACTTC. Translating it yields CASSLGTAQETQYF.

This clonotype was seen at least ten times. With the library built for alpha chains, this beta chain is off target and its frequency is not meaningful. This rearrangement joins TRBV4-2 to TRBJ1-3; D remains ambiguous. The V end was cut by 0 bases, the J end by 0 bases, with 9 bases between. The CDR3 sequence is 16 residues long. Germline CDR1 is LGHNA and CDR2 is YNFKEQ. The CDR3 protein is CASSQDAEGSGNTIYF. Written as DNA, the CDR3 is TGTGCCAGCAGCCAAGATGCAGAAGGCTCTGGAAACACCATATATTTT.

The table lists this clonotype with many counts. The size of this beta chain means little, since it is a stray read in a library made for alpha chains. The chain couples TRBV7-6 to TRBJ2-7; 9 nucleotides align to TRBD1. V dropped 3 bases and J dropped 5; count of bases not matched to a gene: 5. CDR1 is SGHVS, CDR2 FNYEAQ, per germline. The CDR3 length is 14 residues. The CDR3 loop is CASSFGTGLDEQYF. The CDR3 DNA reads TGTGCCAGCAGCTTTGGGACAGGGCTGGACGAGCAGTACTTC.

In this sample, this clonotype turned up many times. Because this beta chain is a stray read in a library intended to capture alpha chains, its abundance should not be given much weight. The V gene is TRBV20-1, the J gene TRBJ2-5, with D maybe TRBD2 (6 bases). CDR1 DFQATT and CDR2 SNEGSKA come from the germline V gene (reference sequence). V lost 0 bases, J lost 2 bases, and 16 bases lay in between. This CDR3 has 16 residues. The CDR3 here is CSARDRASAIQETQYF. The CDR3, as DNA: TGCAGTGCTAGAGATCGGGCTAGCGCGATACAAGAGACCCAGTACTTC.

This clonotype has ten or more counts. The library was prepared for alpha chains; this beta chain is a stray read, so its frequency means little. The CDR3 bases are TGCGCCAGCAGTGAAGGGGATATTGCACGAAAGGCCTACTTC. It translates to CASSEGDIARKAYF. This chain uses TRBV10-2 with TRBJ2-7; a possible D gene is TRBD1 (5 bases). CDR1 and CDR2 from the germline V gene are WSHSY and SAAADI. The V gene lost 3 bases and the J gene lost 13 bases, with 22 bases spanning the gap. The CDR3 is 14 amino acids.

Ten or more counts support this clonotype. A library made for alpha chains picked up this beta chain off target, so its size means little. V is TRBV6-1 and J is TRBJ2-7; 7 nucleotides line up with TRBD1. With V trimmed by 8 bases and J by 2 bases, 9 bases remained unmatched. Germline V lookup: CDR1 MNHNS, CDR2 SASEGT. This CDR3 region has 14 residues. The CDR3 DNA is TGTGCCAGCGCCGGGACAGTGAAGACCTACGAGCAGTACTTC. This encodes CASAGTVKTYEQYF.

Comment on this clonotype: This beta chain came through as a stray read in a library set up for alpha chains, and its size says little. V gene TRBV20-1 combines with J gene TRBJ1-5; D not resolved. Germline V gene lookup returns CDR1 DFQATT and CDR2 SNEGSKA (reference sequence). There are 13 residues in the CDR3. V was shortened by 6 bases and J by 4 bases, with 13 bases between the two germline ends. CDR3 coding DNA: TGCAGTGCCCGGAATAGGGAAAATCAGCCCCAGCATTTT. The encoded protein is CSARNRENQPQHF.

This clonotype is medium-sized (0.01 to 0.1%) by share. A library made for alpha chains picked up this beta chain off target, so its size means little. The chain employs TRBV18 and TRBJ2-5; D gene ambiguous. Per germline, CDR1 KGHSH and CDR2 LQKENI. V lost 5 bases, J lost 1 base, and 2 bases lay in between. The CDR3 loop spans 11 amino acids. CDR3 DNA: TGTGCCAGCTCAAGCCAAGAGACCCAGTACTTC. Protein product: CASSSQETQYF.

This clonotype is medium-sized. In a library made to pick up alpha chains, this beta chain is a stray read with a size that means little. The V call is TRBV27, the J call TRBJ2-4; 9 bases align to TRBD1. The CDR3 covers 18 residues. Per the germline V gene, CDR1 is MNHEY and CDR2 is SMNVEV (reference sequence). V dropped 4 bases and J dropped 0; count of bases not matched to a gene: 10. In nucleotides, the CDR3 is TGTGCCAGCAGTTCCTTGGACAGGGGCGATATAGCCAAAAACATTCAGTACTTC. Translating it yields CASSSLDRGDIAKNIQYF.

At least ten counts were recorded for this clonotype. The library was built for alpha chains, so this beta chain is an off-target read and its size means little. This sequence joins TRBV10-3 and TRBJ2-7, with 12 bases identical to TRBD2. Germline trimming cut 4 bases from V and 1 base from J; bases unmatched to any gene: 8. Germline-derived CDR1 and CDR2 are ENHRY and SYGVKD. CDR3 length equals 17 residues. The CDR3 DNA is TGTGCCATCAGTGGACTAGCGGGAGTGTCGGCGTCCTACGAGCAGTACTTC. Protein: CAISGLAGVSASYEQYF.

This clonotype was detected many times. For a library built for alpha chains, this beta chain is a stray read; little rests on its size. This rearrangement joins TRBV20-1 to TRBJ2-3; weak D call: TRBD2 (6 bases). The CDR3 extends over 13 amino acids. Deletions cut 6 bases from V and 4 bases from J, with 14 bases between. Germline CDR1 and CDR2: DFQATT and SNEGSKA (reference sequence). For the CDR3, the DNA is TGCAGTGCCGAGTGGAGGGGCCCAGATACGCAGTATTTT. It yields the protein CSAEWRGPDTQYF.

This clonotype rates as large. A library prepared for alpha chains yielded this beta chain as an off-target read; its size is of little meaning. The V call is TRBV29-1, the J call TRBJ2-2; tentatively, D is TRBD1 (6 bases). Germline V CDR1 and CDR2: SQVTM, ANQGSEA. The CDR3 sequence is 15 residues long. Trimming left V 6 bases short and J 1 base short, with 15 bases between. CDR3 in DNA: TGCAGCGTGGACACAGGGTTGGAGAACACCGGGGAGCTGTTTTTT. This sequence encodes CSVDTGLENTGELFF.

By proportion, this clonotype is medium-sized (0.01 to 0.1%). Being off target in a library aimed at alpha chains, this beta chain has a size of little meaning. The V call is TRBV7-6, the J call TRBJ1-2; D remains ambiguous. CDR3 length: 15 amino acids. The germline V and J ends were trimmed by 2 bases and 8 bases, with 18 bases remaining between them. The V gene's germline CDR1 is SGHVS and CDR2 FNYEAQ. The CDR3 nucleotides are TGTGCCAGCAGCTTAATGGCTGGAGGGATCAGCGGCTACACCTTC. It specifies CASSLMAGGISGYTF. Drawing the rest from reference TRBV7-6 and TRBJ1-2, the complete variable domain is GAGVSQSPRYKVTKRGQDVALRCDPISGHVSLYWYRQALGQGPEFLTYFNYEAQQDKSGLPNDRFSAERPEGSISTLTIQRTEQRDSAMYRCASSLMAGGISGYTFGSGTRLTVV.

About this clonotype itself: The junction departs from the called germline gene at one end, perhaps through a read error. This beta chain lies outside the target of a library built for alpha chains; its clone size means little. V usage is TRBV7-2 and J usage is TRBJ2-7, with TRBD2 identical over 10 bases. In germline, CDR1 is SGHTA, CDR2 FQGNSA. The CDR3 has 16 residues. This CDR3 is CASSVAIAGGSYEQYF. As DNA, the CDR3 is TGTGCCAGCAGCGTAGCAATAGCGGGAGGATCCTACGAGCAGTACTTC.

This clonotype was detected ten times or more. Because this beta chain is a stray read in a library intended to capture alpha chains, its abundance should not be given much weight. The rearrangement links TRBV20-1 to TRBJ2-3; 11 bases match TRBD2. This CDR3 has 17 residues. Trimming at V came to 3 bases and at J to 1 base, leaving 9 bases not matched to a gene. Germline V gene data show CDR1 as DFQATT and CDR2 as SNEGSKA (reference sequence). In nucleotides, the CDR3 is TGCAGTGCTAGCACTAGCGGGAGTGGGGGCCGCACAGATACGCAGTATTTT. Protein: CSASTSGSGGRTDTQYF.

This clonotype rates as large. This beta chain represents an off-target read in a library built for alpha chains; its size is of limited meaning. The V gene is TRBV7-3, the J gene TRBJ2-3; 7 nucleotides match TRBD2. V lost 5 bases and J lost 10; bases outside the gene matches: 9. This CDR3 comprises 13 residues. The germline V gene has CDR1 SGHTA and CDR2 FQGTGA. CDR3 DNA: TGTGCCAGCAGCAAAGATACTAGCGAAGCGCAGTATTTT. It yields the protein CASSKDTSEAQYF.

This clonotype was counted at least ten times. Little can be read into the size of this beta chain, an off-target read in a library designed for alpha chains. The chain uses TRBV5-4 and TRBJ2-1, with D maybe TRBD1 (6 bases). The length of the CDR3 is 15 residues. Germline-derived CDR1 and CDR2 are SGHNT and YYREEE (reference sequence). The V and J ends lost 6 bases and 4 bases respectively, with 17 bases between them. CDR3 nucleotides: TGTGCCAGCACCAAAACAGGGTTTCCATACAATGAGCAGTTCTTC. The encoded protein is CASTKTGFPYNEQFF.

In this sample, this clonotype turned up many times. Since it is a stray read in a library aimed at alpha chains, this beta chain has a size that is not meaningful. The chain joins TRBV24-1 to TRBJ1-1; 8 bases line up with TRBD1. The V segment lost 8 bases and the J segment 5 bases; nucleotides outside the gene matches: 6. Germline V lookup: CDR1 KGHDR, CDR2 SFDVKD. The CDR3 totals 13 residues. The CDR3 sequence is CATKDREGTEAFF. The CDR3 DNA sequence: TGTGCCACCAAGGACAGGGAGGGGACTGAAGCTTTCTTT.

This clonotype appeared many times. Because the library targeted alpha chains, this beta chain is an off-target read whose size means little. This rearrangement joins TRBV5-4 to TRBJ2-6, with D tentatively TRBD1 (6 bases). The CDR3 totals 16 residues. Germline assignment: CDR1 SGHNT and CDR2 YYREEE (reference sequence). Trimming left V 1 base short and J 0 bases short, with 8 bases between. The CDR3 loop reads CASSLTGSSGANVLTF. The CDR3 DNA reads TGTGCCAGCAGCTTGACAGGGAGCTCTGGGGCCAACGTCCTGACTTTC.

On this clonotype: Mismatch with germline at one junction end may stem from a read error. This beta chain is a stray sequence in a library constructed for alpha chains; its clone size is not meaningful. This sequence joins TRBV20-1 and TRBJ2-3; 9 bases fit TRBD2. Germline V gene sequence: CDR1 DFQATT, CDR2 SNEGSKA (reference sequence). The CDR3 has 15 amino acids. The CDR3 is CSARGGGAAADTQYF. The CDR3 nucleotides are TGCAGTGCTAGAGGCGGGGGGGCGGCGGCAGATACACAGTATTTT.

As regards this clonotype: Because the library targeted alpha chains, this beta chain is an off-target read whose size means little. The chain joins TRBV27 to TRBJ2-7, with TRBD2 matching 11 bases. The germline gives CDR1 MNHEY, CDR2 SMNVEV (reference sequence). Germline trimming cut 6 bases from V and 1 base from J; bases unmatched to any gene: 8. The CDR3 runs 16 residues. This chain's CDR3 is CASRTSGSPSSYEQYF. The CDR3 DNA follows: TGTGCCAGCAGAACTAGCGGGAGTCCAAGTTCCTACGAGCAGTACTTC.

This clonotype was observed many times. With the library built for alpha chains, this beta chain is off target and its frequency is not meaningful. V usage is TRBV24-1 and J usage is TRBJ2-1; TRBD1 or TRBD2 may be the D gene (6 bases each). Germline-derived CDR1 and CDR2 are KGHDR and SFDVKD. The CDR3 is 17 amino acids. The V end was cut by 5 bases, the J end by 1 base, with 17 bases between. The CDR3 is CATSALDQGTSYNEQFF. CDR3 DNA sequence: TGTGCCACCAGTGCCCTAGATCAGGGGACTTCCTACAATGAGCAGTTCTTC.

By share, this clonotype counts as medium-sized. A library prepared for alpha chains yielded this beta chain as an off-target read; its size is of little meaning. The V gene is TRBV18, the J gene TRBJ1-5; D uncertain. V lost 2 bases to trimming and J lost 7 bases, with 9 bases between them. The CDR3 runs 13 residues. Germline V gene sequence: CDR1 KGHSH, CDR2 LQKENI. The CDR3 sequence: CASSPGVRQPQHF. CDR3 nucleotides: TGTGCCAGCTCACCAGGGGTAAGGCAGCCCCAGCATTTT.

Remarks on this clonotype: The size of this beta chain means little, since it is a stray read in a library made for alpha chains. The chain recombines TRBV20-1 with TRBJ2-5; 7 bases are a match to TRBD2. CDR1 is DFQATT and CDR2 is SNEGSKA in the germline V gene (reference sequence). Germline trimming cut 0 bases from V and 2 bases from J; bases unmatched to any gene: 9. The CDR3 extends over 16 amino acids. CDR3 coding DNA: TGCAGTGCTAGAGATTTAGGTTCTAGCGGACAAGAGACCCAGTACTTC. Amino acid sequence: CSARDLGSSGQETQYF.

This clonotype has a single count. Because this beta chain is a stray read in a library intended to capture alpha chains, its abundance should not be given much weight. CDR3 nucleotides: TGTGCCAGCAGCTTACGAACGGGAGTCGACGAGCAGTACTTC. It translates to CASSLRTGVDEQYF. The J gene is TRBJ2-7, the V gene TRBV7-6; tentatively, D is TRBD2 (6 bases). CDR3 length equals 14 residues. V was pared by 2 bases and J by 5 bases, with 13 bases between. Germline V gene sequence: CDR1 SGHVS, CDR2 FNYEAQ.

This clonotype was picked up many times. A library made for alpha chains picked up this beta chain off target, so its size means little. The chain employs TRBV7-9 and TRBJ2-1; tentatively, D is TRBD2 (6 bases). Germline V gene lookup returns CDR1 SEHNR and CDR2 FQNEAQ (reference sequence). There are 19 residues in the CDR3. Trimming shortened V by 4 bases and J by 4 bases, and 26 bases separated the two germline ends. The CDR3 DNA follows: TGTGCCAGCAGCTCCACACGGATAGGAGGGGATAGATTATACAATGAGCAGTTCTTC. It yields the protein CASSSTRIGGDRLYNEQFF.